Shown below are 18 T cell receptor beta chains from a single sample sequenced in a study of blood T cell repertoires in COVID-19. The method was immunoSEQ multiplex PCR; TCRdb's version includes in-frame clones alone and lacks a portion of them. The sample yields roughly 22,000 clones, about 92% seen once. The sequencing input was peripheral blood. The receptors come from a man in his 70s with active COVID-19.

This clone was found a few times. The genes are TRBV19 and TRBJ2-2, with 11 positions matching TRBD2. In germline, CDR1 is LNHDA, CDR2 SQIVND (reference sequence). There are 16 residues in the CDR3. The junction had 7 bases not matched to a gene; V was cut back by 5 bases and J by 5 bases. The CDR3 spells CASSPLRTSGTGELFF. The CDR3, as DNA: TGTGCCAGTAGTCCTCTTAGGACTAGCGGGACCGGGGAGCTGTTTTTT.

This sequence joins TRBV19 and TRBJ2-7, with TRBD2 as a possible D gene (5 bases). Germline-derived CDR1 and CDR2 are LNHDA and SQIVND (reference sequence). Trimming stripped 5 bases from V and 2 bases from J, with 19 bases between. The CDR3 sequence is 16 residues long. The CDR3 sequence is CASSPRRGNSPYEQYF. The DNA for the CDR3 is TGTGCCAGTAGTCCCCGGCGAGGGAATAGCCCCTACGAGCAGTACTTC. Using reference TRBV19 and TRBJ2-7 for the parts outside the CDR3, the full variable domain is DGGITQSPKYLFRKEGQNVTLSCEQNLNHDAMYWYRQDPGQGLRLIYYSQIVNDFQKGDIAEGYSVSREKKESFPLTVTSAQKNPTAFYLCASSPRRGNSPYEQYFGPGTRLTVT.

The CDR3 DNA reads TGTGCCAGCAGCAAAGTTACGACGGGAAGCAATCAGCCCCAGCATTTT. It encodes CASSKVTTGSNQPQHF. The J gene is TRBJ1-5, the V gene TRBV21-1. TRBV21-1 is noted as a pseudogene. The CDR3 totals 16 residues.

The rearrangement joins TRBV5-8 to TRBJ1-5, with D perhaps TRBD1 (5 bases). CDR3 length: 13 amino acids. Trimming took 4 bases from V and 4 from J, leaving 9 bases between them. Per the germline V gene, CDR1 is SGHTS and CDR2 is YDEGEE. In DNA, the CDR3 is TGTGCCAGCAGCGTGACAGATAATCAGCCCCAGCATTTT. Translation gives CASSVTDNQPQHF.

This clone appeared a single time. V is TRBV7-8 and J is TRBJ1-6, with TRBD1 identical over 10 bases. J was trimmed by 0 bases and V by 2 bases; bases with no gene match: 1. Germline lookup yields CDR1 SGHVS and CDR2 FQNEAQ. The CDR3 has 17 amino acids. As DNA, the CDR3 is TGTGCCAGCAGCTTAAGGGACAGGGGCTCCTATAATTCACCCCTCCACTTT. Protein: CASSLRDRGSYNSPLHF.

CDR3 residues: CASSQLAAGGSTDTQYF. Written as DNA, the CDR3 is TGTGCCAGCAGCCAACTGGCGGCGGGAGGAAGTACAGATACGCAGTATTTT. V and J are TRBV7-2 and TRBJ2-3; 8 bases match TRBD2. CDR1 is SGHTA, CDR2 FQGNSA, per germline. V shed 5 bases and J 3 bases; nucleotides not matched to a gene: 13. The CDR3 totals 17 residues.

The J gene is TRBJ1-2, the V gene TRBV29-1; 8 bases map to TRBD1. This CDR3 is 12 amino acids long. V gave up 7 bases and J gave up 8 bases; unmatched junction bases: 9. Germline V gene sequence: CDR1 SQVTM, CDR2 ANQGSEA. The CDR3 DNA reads TGCAGCGGGACCGGACAGGGAGAGGGCTACACCTTC. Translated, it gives CSGTGQGEGYTF.

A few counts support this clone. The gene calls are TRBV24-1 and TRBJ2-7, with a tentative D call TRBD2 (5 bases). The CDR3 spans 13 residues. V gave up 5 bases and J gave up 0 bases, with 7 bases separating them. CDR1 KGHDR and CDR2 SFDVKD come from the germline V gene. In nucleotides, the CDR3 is TGTGCCACCAGTGCGAGCGGCTCCTACGAGCAGTACTTC. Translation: CATSASGSYEQYF.

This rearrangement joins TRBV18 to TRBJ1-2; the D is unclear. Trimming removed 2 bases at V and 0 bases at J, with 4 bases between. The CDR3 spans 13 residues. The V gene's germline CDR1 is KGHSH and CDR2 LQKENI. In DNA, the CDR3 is TGTGCCAGCTCACCAACAACTAACTATGGCTACACCTTC. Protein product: CASSPTTNYGYTF.

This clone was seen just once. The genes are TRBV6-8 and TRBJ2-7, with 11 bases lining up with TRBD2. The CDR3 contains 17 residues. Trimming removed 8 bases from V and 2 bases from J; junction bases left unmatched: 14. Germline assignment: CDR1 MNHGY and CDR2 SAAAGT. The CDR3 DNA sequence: TGTGCCAGCCAGTGTAGCGGGAGGGCCAAACCAACCTACGAGCAGTACTTC. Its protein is CASQCSGRAKPTYEQYF.

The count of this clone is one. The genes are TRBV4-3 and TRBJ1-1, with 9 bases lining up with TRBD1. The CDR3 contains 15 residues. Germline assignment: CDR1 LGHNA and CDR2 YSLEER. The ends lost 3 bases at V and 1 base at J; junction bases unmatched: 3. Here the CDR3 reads CASSQGTGWNTEAFF. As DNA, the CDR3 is TGCGCCAGCAGCCAGGGGACAGGGTGGAACACTGAAGCTTTCTTT.

This chain's CDR3 is CASSPRRGRDNQYF. CDR3 nucleotide sequence: TGCGCCAGCAGCCCCCGGAGGGGGCGAGATAATCAGTACTTC. J is TRBJ2-4 and V is TRBV4-3; tentative D call: TRBD1 (7 bases). The CDR3 is 14 residues long. Trimming removed 4 bases at V and 12 bases at J, with 19 bases between. Germline V lookup: CDR1 LGHNA, CDR2 YSLEER.

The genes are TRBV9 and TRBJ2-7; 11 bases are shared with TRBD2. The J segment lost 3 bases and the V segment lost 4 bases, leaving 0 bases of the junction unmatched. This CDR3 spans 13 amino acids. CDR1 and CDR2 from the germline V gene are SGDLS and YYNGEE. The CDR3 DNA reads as TGTGCCAGCAGCCTAGCGGGGGGCTACGAGCAGTACTTC. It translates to CASSLAGGYEQYF.

CDR3 nucleotide sequence: TGTGCCTGGGGTAACCTAGGCTCCTACGAGACCCAGTACTTC. Translation: CAWGNLGSYETQYF. The chain employs TRBV30 and TRBJ2-5; D unresolved. The germline CDR1 and CDR2 sequences are GTSNPN and SVGIG (reference sequence). The CDR3 is 14 amino acids. Trimming shortened V by 5 bases and J by 5 bases, and 18 bases separated the two germline ends.

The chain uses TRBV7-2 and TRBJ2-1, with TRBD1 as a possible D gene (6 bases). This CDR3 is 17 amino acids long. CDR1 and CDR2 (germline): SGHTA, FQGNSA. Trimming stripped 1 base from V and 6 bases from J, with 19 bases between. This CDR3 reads CASSLVGFGAGVNEQFF. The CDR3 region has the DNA TGTGCCAGCAGCTTAGTCGGGTTCGGAGCAGGGGTCAATGAGCAGTTCTTC.

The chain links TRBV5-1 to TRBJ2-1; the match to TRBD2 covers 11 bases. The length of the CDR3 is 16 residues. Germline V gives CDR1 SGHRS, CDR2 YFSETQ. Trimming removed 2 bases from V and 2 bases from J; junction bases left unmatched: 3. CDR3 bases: TGCGCCAGCAGCTTCCGACTAGCGGGAACCTACAATGAGCAGTTCTTC. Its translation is CASSFRLAGTYNEQFF.

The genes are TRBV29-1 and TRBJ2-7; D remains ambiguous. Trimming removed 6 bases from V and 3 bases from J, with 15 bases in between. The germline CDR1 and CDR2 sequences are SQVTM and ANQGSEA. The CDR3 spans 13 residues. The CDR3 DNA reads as TGCAGCGTCGCGCCACCCGAGAGCTACGAGCAGTACTTC. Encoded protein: CSVAPPESYEQYF.

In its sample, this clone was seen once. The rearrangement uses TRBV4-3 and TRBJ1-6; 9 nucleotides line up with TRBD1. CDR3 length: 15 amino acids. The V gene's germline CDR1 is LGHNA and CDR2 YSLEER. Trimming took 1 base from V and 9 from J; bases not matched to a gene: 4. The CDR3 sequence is CASSQGTGVPSPLHF. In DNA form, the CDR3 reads TGCGCCAGCAGCCAAGGGACAGGGGTCCCTTCACCCCTCCACTTT.